This T cell receptor beta chain appears in the sequencing data of a study of blood T cell repertoires in COVID-19. At the level of the study: The analysed material was cDNA or gDNA that came from T cells, B-cell-depleted T cells, or PBMCs.

Only in-frame clones appear in the TCRdb table, and some are missing; sequencing was by immunoSEQ multiplex PCR. The sample comprises about 87,000 clones, over 75% of which are singletons, and around 2.9% rests with the top ten. The V end lost 6 bases, the J end lost 4 bases, and 9 bases lay between the germline ends. CDR3 size: 12 residues. The chain combines TRBV12-3 or TRBV12-4 with TRBJ1-1; perhaps TRBD1 as D (5 bases). The source is a woman aged 80 or over with COVID-19, enrolled during active disease. The sample consisted of peripheral blood. The CDR3 here is CASRWGVTEAFF. The CDR3 nucleotides read TGTGCCAGCAGATGGGGGGTCACTGAAGCTTTCTTT.